The 7 T cell receptor beta chains presented below share a single source sample, sequenced in a study of identical twins. TCRdb called the 5' RACE reads again in MiXCR, with one record for every CDR3 protein. This table has about 340,000 distinct CDR3 sequences, roughly an eighth appearing once. These data were also reused for a study on yellow fever vaccine responses in identical twins.

Sequenced input: CD8+ T cells sorted from blood. These receptors all come from a woman aged 18 to 35 in good health.

This chain uses TRBV5-1 with TRBJ2-3; possibly TRBD1 for D (6 bases). This CDR3 spans 13 amino acids. V was trimmed by 4 bases and J by 3 bases, leaving 9 bases between them. Germline V gives CDR1 SGHRS, CDR2 YFSETQ. CDR3 in DNA: TGCGCCAGCAGCCGGGACATTACAGATACGCAGTATTTT. Translation: CASSRDITDTQYF.

This clonotype was found a few times. The chain recombines TRBV11-2 with TRBJ2-3, with TRBD2 matching over 10 bases. Looked up from germline, CDR1 is SGHAT and CDR2 is FQNNGV. The CDR3 sequence is 14 residues long. With V trimmed by 5 bases and J by 3 bases, 2 bases remained unmatched. The CDR3 region is CASSKGLATDTQYF. In DNA, the CDR3 is TGTGCCAGCAGCAAGGGACTAGCGACAGATACGCAGTATTTT.

This rearrangement joins TRBV11-2 to TRBJ2-7, with TRBD2 matching 13 bases. After removal of 0 bases from V and 2 bases from J, the junction contained 7 bases not matched to a gene. This CDR3 comprises 18 residues. Germline V gives CDR1 SGHAT, CDR2 FQNNGV. The CDR3: CASSLDPGLAGEAYEQYV. CDR3 nucleotides: TGTGCCAGCAGCTTAGATCCCGGACTAGCGGGGGAGGCCTACGAGCAGTACGTC.

The chain links TRBV20-1 to TRBJ1-6; 9 nucleotides match TRBD1. This CDR3 is built from 15 residues. V was pared by 0 bases and J by 6 bases, with 3 bases of the junction left unmatched. Germline CDR1 and CDR2: DFQATT and SNEGSKA (reference sequence). Here the CDR3 reads CSARDRDRANSPLHF. The CDR3 nucleotides are TGCAGTGCTAGAGACCGGGACAGGGCTAATTCACCCCTCCACTTT.

This rearrangement joins TRBV6-5 to TRBJ2-1, with D unresolved. Per the germline V gene, CDR1 is MNHEY and CDR2 is SVGAGI. Trimming removed 8 bases from V and 9 bases from J, with 11 bases in between. The CDR3 covers 11 residues. The CDR3 DNA reads as TGTGCCAGCGACGGTGGAGCTGAGCAGTTCTTC. Its translation: CASDGGAEQFF.

The sample holds a few counts of this clonotype. J is TRBJ2-6 and V is TRBV7-9, with a weak D call TRBD1 (5 bases). Between the trimmed V and J ends, which lost 1 base and 2 bases, there was a span of 12 bases. The CDR3 sequence is 17 residues long. Per germline, CDR1 SEHNR and CDR2 FQNEAQ (reference sequence). The CDR3 DNA reads as TGTGCCAGCAGCTTAGTAGGGGCGCTTCCTGGGGCCAACGTCCTGACTTTC. Translated: CASSLVGALPGANVLTF. Full variable domain (rest looked up from reference TRBV7-9 and TRBJ2-6): DTGVSQNPRHKITKRGQNVTFRCDPISEHNRLYWYRQTLGQGPEFLTYFQNEAQLEKSRLLSDRFSAERPKGSFSTLEIQRTEQGDSAMYLCASSLVGALPGANVLTFGAGSRLTVL.

The genes are TRBV20-1 and TRBJ2-1, with 10 positions matching TRBD2. CDR1 DFQATT and CDR2 SNEGSKA come from the germline V gene (reference sequence). The CDR3 covers 15 residues. Trimming took 5 bases from V and 0 from J; bases not matched to a gene: 4. The CDR3 DNA reads as TGCAGTGCTTCCTCTAGCGGGAGCTCCTACAATGAGCAGTTCTTC. This encodes CSASSSGSSYNEQFF.